The table lists the clone carrying this T cell receptor (beta chain) with a few counts. The antigen is undetermined. The germline V gene has CDR1 SGHRS and CDR2 YFSETQ. The V end lost 0 bases, the J end lost 2 bases, and 9 bases lay between the germline ends. The CDR3 totals 15 residues. This entry belongs to a study of T-cell memory formation after mild COVID-19. Using its own MiXCR run on the 5' RACE reads, TCRdb lists one record per CDR3 protein. The repertoire holds a few hundred thousand distinct CDR3 sequences, with 16% as singletons. Findings and caveats of the study: Memory cells collected pre-infection included some clones that later responded, suggesting cross-reactive memory joined. Whereas later expanders leaned CD4+, clones contracting day 15 to 85 showed a balanced CD4/CD8 makeup.

This chain links TRBV5-1 with TRBJ1-5; D is unresolved. The clonotype originates from a man aged 18-30 years who had mild COVID-19 (a few samples of this study predate the infection). Cell type and time point are not known. Specimen: PBMCs or a T cell subset sorted from them (not recorded which). DNA for the CDR3: TGCGCCAGCAGCTTGGAAGCGAGGGGCAATCAGCCCCAGCATTTT. Its protein is CASSLEARGNQPQHF.